Presented here are 8 T cell receptor beta chains from one specimen sequenced in a study of T cells in Graves' hyperthyroidism and ophthalmopathy. The TCR beta CDR3 regions underwent amplification using RNA transcripts as the source. A first-round RT-PCR of the TCR CDR3 used the HTBI primer set. Each CDR3 protein is one row after TCRdb ran MiXCR on the multiplex PCR reads. The sample shows some 550,000 distinct CDR3 sequences, about a sixth of them seen only once. The source material was blood. Receptors originate from a woman aged 40 to 49 with Graves' ophthalmopathy.

In regard to this clonotype: A much larger clone differs by one base, so this may be a read error. V is TRBV9 and J is TRBJ2-5, with D possibly called TRBD1 or TRBD2 (7 bases each). Germline V lookup: CDR1 SGDLS, CDR2 YYNGEE. V was clipped by 0 bases and J by 0 bases, with 18 bases between them. The CDR3 loop spans 18 amino acids. The chain's CDR3 is CASSVAPGRGTDQETQYF. CDR3 DNA sequence: TGTGCCAGCAGCGTAGCCCCGGGGAGGGGGACAGACCAAGAGACCCAGTACTTC.

This clonotype was recorded many times. CDR3 sequence reads: CASSPGVWGNEQFF. In nucleotides, the CDR3 is TGTGCCAGCAGCCCAGGGGTTTGGGGCAATGAGCAGTTCTTC. The V gene is TRBV7-9, the J gene TRBJ2-1, with D possibly matching TRBD1 (6 bases). CDR3 length: 14 amino acids. V dropped 5 bases and J dropped 6 bases, with 14 bases sitting between them. Germline loops: CDR1 SEHNR, CDR2 FQNEAQ (reference sequence).

This chain joins TRBV19 and TRBJ2-1; 8 nucleotides line up with TRBD1. The V gene's germline CDR1 is LNHDA and CDR2 SQIVND (reference sequence). With V trimmed by 7 bases and J by 9 bases, 8 bases remained unmatched. CDR3 length equals 13 residues. CDR3 bases: TGTGCCAGTACCGGACAGGGCCCGGGTGAGCAGTTCTTC. It specifies CASTGQGPGEQFF.

This clonotype was found many times. The chain couples TRBV4-1 to TRBJ2-7; D is unresolved. CDR1 MGHRA and CDR2 YSYEKL come from the germline V gene. The CDR3 is made up of 11 amino acids. V lost 1 base and J 5 bases, leaving 3 bases between the germline ends. DNA of the CDR3: TGCGCCAGCAGCCAAGGCCACGAGCAGTACTTC. Its translation is CASSQGHEQYF.

This clonotype was counted only a few times. It may be a read error: a sequence one base away is much more abundant. CDR3 sequence (DNA): TGCGCCAGCAGGGTGCGGTGGGAGGGCCAGGCCAATGAGCAGTTCTTC. It specifies CASRVRWEGQANEQFF. The V gene is TRBV5-1, the J gene TRBJ2-1, with 7 positions matching TRBD2. This CDR3 contains 16 residues. Germline loops: CDR1 SGHRS, CDR2 YFSETQ. J lost 6 bases, V lost 5 bases, and 14 bases had no gene match.

This clonotype was seen more than once but under ten times. The J gene is TRBJ1-5, the V gene TRBV6-1; no clear D gene. The CDR3 is 13 residues long. Germline V gene lookup returns CDR1 MNHNS and CDR2 SASEGT. Trimming stripped 5 bases from V and 3 bases from J, with 8 bases between. The CDR3, as DNA: TGTGCCAGCAGTTTGGACTTCAATCAGCCCCAGCATTTT. Protein sequence: CASSLDFNQPQHF.

This clonotype occurred a few times. V gene TRBV12-3 or TRBV12-4 combines with J gene TRBJ2-1, with D perhaps TRBD1 (5 bases). The CDR3 length is 13 residues. V gave up 2 bases and J gave up 8 bases, with 10 bases separating them. As DNA, the CDR3 is TGTGCCAGCAGTTTAAAGGGGTTACATGAGCAGTTCTTC. Translation gives CASSLKGLHEQFF.

This clonotype appeared many times. The J gene is TRBJ1-1, the V gene TRBV6-6; D gene ambiguous. Trimming stripped 4 bases from V and 3 bases from J, with 18 bases between. Germline V gives CDR1 MNHNY, CDR2 SVGAGI (reference sequence). The CDR3 spans 16 residues. CDR3 region: CASSSSGGLGDTEAFF. DNA of the CDR3: TGTGCCAGCAGTTCCTCGGGCGGTTTGGGCGACACTGAAGCTTTCTTT.